The 32 T cell receptor beta chains given below trace back to one sample, sequenced in a study of identical twins (dated by TCRdb to about 2016). Libraries were built with 5' RACE. For sequencing, an Illumina HiSeq 2000 was employed. TCRdb handled the public reads itself, with Q25 trimming in fastp and clone calling in MiXCR, and kept productive beta chains. Rows are unified per CDR3 protein, each entry keeping the most common DNA and genes. This sample is represented by under 900,000 distinct CDR3 sequences; around an eighth of them were singletons. Around 1.6% of the sample comes from the top ten. The same data also went into a second study, on yellow fever vaccine responses in identical twins.

The source material was PBMCs. All receptors derive from a woman in her late teens or twenties in good health.

This clonotype has more than one count but fewer than ten. The chain has TRBV19 and TRBJ1-4; D is undetermined. The V gene lost 8 bases and the J gene lost 1 base, with 14 bases spanning the gap. This CDR3 comprises 15 residues. Germline V lookup: CDR1 LNHDA, CDR2 SQIVND (reference sequence). The CDR3 DNA is TGTGCCAGTCGCTCTGCAGTGGGAACTAATGAAAAACTGTTTTTT. It encodes CASRSAVGTNEKLFF.

This clonotype was seen repeatedly, ten times or more. The V and J genes are TRBV10-3 and TRBJ2-5; D remains ambiguous. Germline lookup yields CDR1 ENHRY and CDR2 SYGVKD. V shed 3 bases and J shed 0 bases, with 5 bases lying between them. The CDR3 is 13 amino acids. DNA for the CDR3: TGTGCCATCAGTGAAATACACCAAGAGACCCAGTACTTC. It yields the protein CAISEIHQETQYF.

This clonotype came up a few times. The gene calls are TRBV7-9 and TRBJ2-1, with TRBD2 identical over 9 bases. The germline V gene has CDR1 SEHNR and CDR2 FQNEAQ (reference sequence). The ends lost 4 bases at V and 5 bases at J; junction bases unmatched: 12. The CDR3 runs to 17 residues. The CDR3 nucleotides read TGTGCCAGCAGCTCACGATCTAGCGGGAAACTCCACAATGAGCAGTTCTTC. Its translation is CASSSRSSGKLHNEQFF.

V and J are TRBV5-1 and TRBJ2-2; 7 nucleotides align to TRBD2. This CDR3 comprises 16 residues. V was pared by 0 bases and J by 5 bases, with 7 bases of the junction left unmatched. Germline loops: CDR1 SGHRS, CDR2 YFSETQ. CDR3 sequence (DNA): TGCGCCAGCAGCTTGGATCTAGCGGCTGGGACCGGGGAGCTGTTTTTT. As protein: CASSLDLAAGTGELFF.

This clonotype turned up a few times. Here the CDR3 reads CATNLGGRGFTGELFF. CDR3 coding DNA: TGTGCCACCAACCTTGGCGGGAGGGGATTCACCGGGGAGCTGTTTTTT. The chain combines TRBV10-3 with TRBJ2-2, with 9 positions matching TRBD2. J was trimmed by 4 bases and V by 10 bases; bases with no gene match: 13. Germline CDR1 and CDR2: ENHRY and SYGVKD. The CDR3 is 16 residues long.

The chain links TRBV28 to TRBJ2-2; no reliable D call. Trimming pared 3 bases from V and 4 bases from J, leaving 9 bases between. Germline values: CDR1 MDHEN, CDR2 SYDVKM. The CDR3 has 14 amino acids. The CDR3 DNA is TGTGCCAGCAGTTTGGGCGGTTTCACCGGGGAGCTGTTTTTT. Translated, it gives CASSLGGFTGELFF.

The chain joins TRBV12-3 or TRBV12-4 to TRBJ2-5; weak D call: TRBD2 (6 bases). This CDR3 is built from 13 residues. V was shortened by 10 bases and J by 3 bases, with 15 bases between the two germline ends. The DNA for the CDR3 is TGTGCCATCACAGCGGAGGGAGAAGAGACCCAGTACTTC. Translating it yields CAITAEGEETQYF.

This clonotype was counted a few times. The chain carries TRBV12-3 or TRBV12-4 and TRBJ2-1; the D is unclear. This CDR3 contains 13 residues. V was trimmed by 6 bases and J by 4 bases, leaving 10 bases between them. DNA for the CDR3: TGTGCCAGCAGGCCCCTCAGATACAATGAGCAGTTCTTC. It yields the protein CASRPLRYNEQFF.

The table lists this clonotype with a few counts. V gene TRBV6-1 combines with J gene TRBJ2-7; TRBD2 aligns across 12 bases. The CDR3 runs to 14 residues. V was pared by 6 bases and J by 4 bases, with 4 bases of the junction left unmatched. Germline V gene sequence: CDR1 MNHNS, CDR2 SASEGT. CDR3 sequence reads: CASRRLAGDYEQYF. CDR3 in DNA: TGTGCCAGCAGGAGACTAGCGGGAGATTACGAGCAGTACTTC.

V gene TRBV10-1 combines with J gene TRBJ2-1; the D gene is possibly TRBD1 (5 bases). Germline V gene data show CDR1 as WNHNN and CDR2 as SYGVQD (reference sequence). The CDR3 has 14 amino acids. Trimming cost V 2 bases and J 15 bases, with 20 bases left between them. The CDR3 loop is CASSEDSVGAQGFF. CDR3 nucleotides: TGCGCCAGCAGTGAGGATTCAGTGGGCGCCCAGGGGTTCTTC.

This clonotype was detected only a few times. V and J are TRBV5-6 and TRBJ2-2; 7 bases match TRBD2. CDR1 SGHDT and CDR2 YYEEEE come from the germline V gene. The CDR3 spans 15 residues. Germline trimming cut 5 bases from V and 1 base from J; bases unmatched to any gene: 5. CDR3 region: CASRWGGRNTGELFF. CDR3 nucleotides: TGTGCCAGCAGATGGGGCGGGAGGAACACCGGGGAGCTGTTTTTT.

This clonotype was counted a few times. This chain links TRBV27 with TRBJ1-2; the match to TRBD1 covers 7 bases. Looked up from germline, CDR1 is MNHEY and CDR2 is SMNVEV (reference sequence). Trimming cost V 6 bases and J 4 bases; bases outside gene matches: 11. The CDR3 is 15 amino acids. CDR3 loop: CASRTLGGEAYGYTF. Written as DNA, the CDR3 is TGTGCCAGCAGAACATTAGGGGGCGAAGCCTATGGCTACACCTTC.

The genes are TRBV19 and TRBJ2-5, with D perhaps TRBD1 or TRBD2 (5 bases each). CDR1 and CDR2 from the germline V gene are LNHDA and SQIVND (reference sequence). The CDR3 loop spans 15 amino acids. With 7 bases removed from V and 0 bases from J, the gap between germline ends came to 15 bases. The CDR3: CASNPGTANQETQYF. The CDR3 DNA sequence: TGTGCCAGTAACCCCGGGACCGCGAACCAAGAGACCCAGTACTTC.

This clonotype appeared a few times. V gene TRBV5-6 combines with J gene TRBJ2-2, with a tentative D call TRBD1 (7 bases). The V and J ends lost 3 bases and 6 bases respectively, with 18 bases between them. Germline V CDR1 and CDR2: SGHDT, YYEEEE. This CDR3 has 16 residues. In DNA form, the CDR3 reads TGTGCCAGCAGCTCAAGGGCAGGGGGGTACGCCGGGGAGCTGTTTTTT. This gives the protein CASSSRAGGYAGELFF. Complete variable domain (other parts from reference TRBV5-6 and TRBJ2-2): DAGVTQSPTHLIKTRGQQVTLRCSPKSGHDTVSWYQQALGQGPQFIFQYYEEEERQRGNFPDRFSGHQFPNYSSELNVNALLLGDSALYLCASSSRAGGYAGELFFGEGSRLTVL.

The V call is TRBV12-3 or TRBV12-4, the J call TRBJ2-3, with TRBD2 matching over 7 bases. This CDR3 contains 17 residues. The trim removed 11 bases at V and 0 bases at J, leaving 17 bases unmatched. CDR3 loop: CACCPMGSGVSTDTQYF. Here the CDR3 DNA reads TGTGCCTGCTGTCCCATGGGGAGCGGGGTTAGCACAGATACGCAGTATTTT.

This rearrangement joins TRBV27 to TRBJ1-2; no definite D call. V lost 2 bases to trimming and J lost 4 bases, with 14 bases between them. The CDR3 contains 15 residues. Germline V gene lookup returns CDR1 MNHEY and CDR2 SMNVEV (reference sequence). The CDR3 coding sequence is TGTGCCAGCAGTTTAGAGTCCGGGCCCGGCTATGGCTACACCTTC. Its translation is CASSLESGPGYGYTF.

This clonotype has at least ten counts. The chain has TRBV6-4 and TRBJ2-3; no definite D call. The CDR3 has 15 amino acids. Deletions cut 0 bases from V and 7 bases from J, with 14 bases between. Germline loops: CDR1 MRHNA, CDR2 SNTAGT. CDR3 loop: CASSDSMHYPNTQYF. The CDR3 bases are TGTGCCAGCAGTGACTCGATGCACTACCCTAATACGCAGTATTTT.

The CDR3 loop reads CASSLGQGIGGELFF. DNA of the CDR3: TGCGCCAGCAGCTTAGGACAGGGGATCGGCGGGGAGCTGTTTTTT. The V gene is TRBV5-1, the J gene TRBJ2-2; 9 bases align to TRBD1. The CDR3 has 15 residues. The germline CDR1 and CDR2 sequences are SGHRS and YFSETQ. V shed 2 bases, J shed 7 bases, and the junction held 6 bases outside the gene matches.

This clonotype came up a few times. This chain connects TRBV25-1 to TRBJ2-7; D not certain. This CDR3 spans 15 amino acids. Germline-derived CDR1 and CDR2 are MGHDK and SYGVNS. V lost 4 bases and J 4 bases, leaving 17 bases between the germline ends. The CDR3: CASSAEVVAKYEQYF. Written as DNA, the CDR3 is TGTGCCAGCAGTGCTGAAGTGGTAGCTAAGTACGAGCAGTACTTC.

This clonotype has only a few counts. This chain connects TRBV21-1 to TRBJ2-7. TRBV21-1 is annotated as a pseudogene. The CDR3 extends over 14 amino acids. CDR3 sequence: CASSKAQGPYEQYV. The CDR3 DNA sequence: TGTGCCAGCAGCAAAGCGCAGGGCCCCTACGAGCAGTACGTC.

This chain uses TRBV6-1 with TRBJ2-2; 8 bases are shared with TRBD2. After removal of 7 bases from V and 7 bases from J, the junction contained 23 bases not matched to a gene. Germline assignment: CDR1 MNHNS and CDR2 SASEGT. There are 19 residues in the CDR3. CDR3 DNA: TGTGCCAGCACCCACCCAAGCGGCAAATGGCGGGAGGCCTTCGGGGAGCTGTTTTTT. Translating it yields CASTHPSGKWREAFGELFF.

The chain has TRBV19 and TRBJ2-2, with 10 bases fitting TRBD1. Losses at the gene ends were 8 bases for V and 6 bases for J; bases not matched to a gene: 9. This CDR3 has 15 residues. The germline V gene encodes CDR1 LNHDA and CDR2 SQIVND (reference sequence). The CDR3 loop is CASSDRGRAAGELFF. CDR3 nucleotide sequence: TGTGCCAGTTCCGACAGGGGGCGCGCCGCCGGGGAGCTGTTTTTT.

The sample holds a few counts of this clonotype. J is TRBJ2-1 and V is TRBV7-2; 14 bases line up with TRBD2. V lost 3 bases to trimming and J lost 8 bases; unmatched junction nucleotides: 9. The CDR3 is 17 residues long. Germline V gene lookup returns CDR1 SGHTA and CDR2 FQGNSA. CDR3 coding DNA: TGTGCCAGCAGCTTGGACAGACTAGCGGGGGGGCGGGATGAGCAGTTCTTC. Translating it yields CASSLDRLAGGRDEQFF.

J is TRBJ1-1 and V is TRBV15; the match to TRBD1 covers 9 bases. V trimming: 6 bases; J trimming: 8 bases; junction bases outside the gene matches: 1. CDR3 length: 11 amino acids. Germline CDR1 reads LNHNV; CDR2 reads YYDKDF (reference sequence). The CDR3 coding sequence is TGTGCCACCAGGGGGACAGGGGAAGCTTTCTTT. Translating it yields CATRGTGEAFF. Drawing the rest from reference TRBV15 and TRBJ1-1, the complete variable domain is DAMVIQNPRYQVTQFGKPVTLSCSQTLNHNVMYWYQQKSSQAPKLLFHYYDKDFNNEADTPDNFQSRRPNTSFCFLDIRSPGLGDTAMYLCATRGTGEAFFGQGTRLTVV.

The sample holds one count of this clonotype. J is TRBJ1-1 and V is TRBV15; 9 bases map to TRBD1. J gave up 4 bases and V 0 bases, and 12 bases lay outside the gene matches. This CDR3 has 18 residues. CDR1 and CDR2 (germline): LNHNV, YYDKDF (reference sequence). The CDR3, as DNA: TGTGCCACCAGCAGAGATCGAACAGGGGGCCTTAGGGGCACTGAAGCTTTCTTT. This codes for CATSRDRTGGLRGTEAFF.

This clonotype was found a few times. J is TRBJ2-1 and V is TRBV5-5; the D gene is possibly TRBD2 (6 bases). CDR1 and CDR2 from the germline V gene are SGHKS and YYEKEE (reference sequence). V gave up 4 bases and J gave up 8 bases, with 13 bases separating them. CDR3 length equals 13 residues. Written as DNA, the CDR3 is TGTGCCAGCAGCCAAAACTGGGAGGATGAGCAGTTCTTC. Amino acids: CASSQNWEDEQFF.

The chain carries TRBV6-1 and TRBJ1-5; 8 positions match TRBD1. Trimming removed 8 bases from V and 2 bases from J; junction bases left unmatched: 8. This CDR3 region has 15 residues. The germline V gene has CDR1 MNHNS and CDR2 SASEGT. The CDR3 reads CASPKGQGGNQPQHF. DNA for the CDR3: TGTGCCAGCCCAAAAGGACAGGGCGGCAATCAGCCCCAGCATTTT.

The chain couples TRBV20-1 to TRBJ2-1; tentatively, D is TRBD1 or TRBD2 (6 bases each). This CDR3 has 16 amino acids. Trimming cost V 3 bases and J 4 bases, with 19 bases left between them. Germline V gene lookup returns CDR1 DFQATT and CDR2 SNEGSKA (reference sequence). As DNA, the CDR3 is TGCAGTGCTAGTGGGGACATGGCGGGAAATTACAATGAGCAGTTCTTC. Translation: CSASGDMAGNYNEQFF.

This clonotype has a count of ten or more. The chain employs TRBV29-1 and TRBJ2-1; perhaps D is TRBD1 or TRBD2 (6 bases each). This CDR3 has 16 residues. The germline CDR1 and CDR2 sequences are SQVTM and ANQGSEA. V was clipped by 0 bases and J by 7 bases, with 19 bases between them. CDR3 nucleotide sequence: TGCAGCGTTGAAGACTGGGGGACACGGGGGAATAATGAGCAGTTCTTC. Its protein is CSVEDWGTRGNNEQFF.

The chain uses TRBV9 and TRBJ2-3; D is possibly TRBD2 (6 bases). The germline gives CDR1 SGDLS, CDR2 YYNGEE. Trimming removed 3 bases from V and 3 bases from J, with 17 bases in between. The CDR3 totals 16 residues. The CDR3, as DNA: TGTGCCAGCAGCGAAGAGTTGGGGGGAAGGACAGATACGCAGTATTTT. Amino acid sequence: CASSEELGGRTDTQYF.

A few counts support this clonotype. The genes are TRBV18 and TRBJ1-1; tentatively, D is TRBD1 (5 bases). The CDR3 extends over 14 amino acids. Germline V gene lookup returns CDR1 KGHSH and CDR2 LQKENI. Trimming cost V 7 bases and J 1 base, with 13 bases left between them. DNA for the CDR3: TGTGCCAGCTTCACCGGGACTGGGAACACTGAAGCTTTCTTT. Protein: CASFTGTGNTEAFF.

The rearrangement uses TRBV7-2 and TRBJ2-1; possible D gene TRBD2, 6 bases. V lost 1 base, J lost 9 bases, and 10 bases lay in between. The CDR3 is 13 amino acids. Germline lookup yields CDR1 SGHTA and CDR2 FQGNSA. The CDR3 sequence: CASSLVRGIEQFF. DNA of the CDR3: TGTGCCAGCAGCTTAGTCCGGGGGATTGAGCAGTTCTTC.